Shown below are 24 T cell receptor beta chains from a single sample sequenced in a study of identical twins. TCRdb recomputed calls from the 5' RACE reads with MiXCR, one row per CDR3 protein. The sample consists of 700,000 to 950,000 distinct CDR3 sequences, approximately 13% of them appearing once. These records were also assigned to another study, of yellow fever vaccine responses in identical twins.

The sample taken for sequencing was PBMCs. The receptors come from a woman aged 18-29 years in good health.

Only a few counts were recorded for this clonotype. CDR3 nucleotides: TGTGCCAGCAGTTACTGGGGGGACCAGCCCCAGCATTTT. Amino acids: CASSYWGDQPQHF. The chain carries TRBV6-6 and TRBJ1-5; D possibly corresponds to TRBD1 (5 bases). The V end lost 1 base, the J end lost 7 bases, and 8 bases lay between the germline ends. The CDR3 is 13 amino acids. Germline CDR1 and CDR2: MNHNY and SVGAGI (reference sequence).

The table lists this clonotype with a few counts. This chain joins TRBV6-1 and TRBJ1-1, with D perhaps TRBD1 (5 bases). Germline values: CDR1 MNHNS, CDR2 SASEGT. Trimming took off 10 bases at V and 6 bases at J, with 9 bases between the two ends. This CDR3 is built from 10 residues. The CDR3 DNA reads TGTGCCACCGGGGGGGCTGAAGCTTTCTTT. Protein sequence: CATGGAEAFF.

This clonotype has a handful of counts. V gene TRBV4-1 combines with J gene TRBJ2-2; 12 bases agree with TRBD2. V lost 2 bases to trimming and J lost 6 bases; unmatched junction nucleotides: 4. There are 16 residues in the CDR3. Germline loops: CDR1 MGHRA, CDR2 YSYEKL. The DNA for the CDR3 is TGCGCCAGCAGCCAACGACTAGCGGGAGAGCCCGGGGAGCTGTTTTTT. Translated: CASSQRLAGEPGELFF.

This clonotype was found a few times. The V and J genes are TRBV28 and TRBJ2-7, with TRBD1 matching over 8 bases. V shed 0 bases and J 3 bases; nucleotides not matched to a gene: 19. Germline CDR1 MDHEN, CDR2 SYDVKM. CDR3 length equals 20 residues. CDR3 DNA sequence: TGTGCCAGCAGTTTATGCACCGGTGGCAGGGGGCCCATCAAGCTCTACGAGCAGTACGTC. Its translation: CASSLCTGGRGPIKLYEQYV.

This clonotype appeared a few times. This rearrangement joins TRBV4-2 to TRBJ2-7; TRBD2 matches 11 bases. The J segment lost 4 bases and the V segment lost 2 bases, leaving 13 bases of the junction unmatched. Germline V gene data show CDR1 as LGHNA and CDR2 as YNFKEQ. There are 18 residues in the CDR3. In DNA, the CDR3 is TGTGCCAGCAGCCAAACATGGGGGGGGACTAGCGGTTTATACGAGCAGTACTTC. Translation gives CASSQTWGGTSGLYEQYF.

The CDR3 DNA reads as TGTGCCAGCACGACTAGCGCCTACTACAATGAGCAGTTCTTC. Amino acids: CASTTSAYYNEQFF. The rearrangement links TRBV12-3 or TRBV12-4 to TRBJ2-1, with 8 bases matching TRBD2. J gave up 3 bases and V 7 bases, and 5 bases lay outside the gene matches. There are 14 residues in the CDR3.

This clonotype was counted only a few times. This rearrangement joins TRBV5-1 to TRBJ2-2, with D maybe TRBD1 (7 bases). Trimming shortened V by 4 bases and J by 2 bases, and 18 bases separated the two germline ends. Germline assignment: CDR1 SGHRS and CDR2 YFSETQ. The length of the CDR3 is 17 residues. The CDR3 protein is CASSLQGRGINTGELFF. CDR3 DNA: TGCGCCAGCAGCCTACAGGGGCGGGGAATTAACACCGGGGAGCTGTTTTTT.

A single count supports this clonotype. This clone may be a read error of a much larger clone one base away. This is likely a read error, given that the CDR3 carries no conserved phenylalanine or tryptophan at its end. The chain combines TRBV15 with TRBJ2-5; possibly TRBD1 for D (5 bases). CDR1 is LNHNV, CDR2 YYDKDF, per germline (reference sequence). The CDR3 length is 15 residues. The germline V and J ends were trimmed by 0 bases and 2 bases, with 10 bases remaining between them. The CDR3 spells CATSRDPAGQETQYL. DNA for the CDR3: TGTGCCACCAGCAGAGATCCCGCAGGGCAAGAGACCCAGTACTTG.

The gene calls are TRBV12-5 and TRBJ2-2; TRBD1 matches at 7 bases. There are 20 residues in the CDR3. The ends lost 1 base at V and 0 bases at J; junction bases unmatched: 14. Germline V gives CDR1 LGHNT, CDR2 FRNRAP. The CDR3 reads CASGLGRQGVPLANTGELFF. As DNA, the CDR3 is TGTGCTAGTGGTTTGGGCAGACAGGGCGTGCCGCTCGCGAACACCGGGGAGCTGTTTTTT.

This clonotype appeared a few times. CDR3 nucleotides: TGTGCCAGCAGTGTAAGGACTAGCGGGGAAGAGACCCAGTACTTC. The encoded protein is CASSVRTSGEETQYF. J is TRBJ2-5 and V is TRBV2; 12 nucleotides agree with TRBD2. The CDR3 is 15 residues long. V lost 4 bases to trimming and J lost 3 bases; unmatched junction nucleotides: 3. Germline loops: CDR1 SNHLY, CDR2 FYNNEI.

This chain links TRBV24-1 with TRBJ1-5; 10 bases match TRBD1. Germline V CDR1 and CDR2: KGHDR, SFDVKD. The CDR3 runs to 15 residues. Trimming removed 12 bases from V and 0 bases from J; junction bases left unmatched: 7. CDR3 loop: CAGTGELHSNQPQHF. The CDR3 DNA follows: TGTGCCGGGACAGGGGAACTACATAGCAATCAGCCCCAGCATTTT.

The chain is built from TRBV27 and TRBJ2-7; D is perhaps TRBD2 (5 bases). CDR3 size: 14 residues. V lost 3 bases, J lost 3 bases, and 12 bases lay in between. Per the germline V gene, CDR1 is MNHEY and CDR2 is SMNVEV (reference sequence). DNA for the CDR3: TGTGCCAGCAGTTTGCGCGGGTCTTACTACGAGCAGTACTTC. This gives the protein CASSLRGSYYEQYF.

This clonotype was seen more than once but under ten times. V gene TRBV25-1 combines with J gene TRBJ2-5, with a possible D match to TRBD2 (5 bases). The CDR3 runs to 14 residues. Germline V gene data show CDR1 as MGHDK and CDR2 as SYGVNS. V was shortened by 1 base and J by 1 base, with 7 bases between the two germline ends. Here the CDR3 reads CASSELRVQETQYF. The CDR3 nucleotides read TGTGCCAGCAGTGAATTGAGGGTCCAAGAGACCCAGTACTTC.

This clonotype has a handful of counts. This rearrangement joins TRBV24-1 to TRBJ2-1; 10 bases map to TRBD2. The CDR3 length is 18 residues. Trimming removed 7 bases from V and 0 bases from J; junction bases left unmatched: 11. Germline V gene lookup returns CDR1 KGHDR and CDR2 SFDVKD. The CDR3 is CATRDGLAGASSYNEQFF. The CDR3 DNA is TGTGCCACCAGGGATGGGCTAGCGGGGGCCAGCTCCTACAATGAGCAGTTCTTC.

The chain joins TRBV20-1 to TRBJ1-5; D gene unclear. The germline V gene encodes CDR1 DFQATT and CDR2 SNEGSKA (reference sequence). There are 10 residues in the CDR3. V was pared by 5 bases and J by 4 bases, with 3 bases between. This CDR3 is CSAPNQPQHF. CDR3 DNA: TGCAGTGCTCCAAATCAGCCCCAGCATTTT.

This chain connects TRBV27 to TRBJ2-1, with D possibly being TRBD1 (6 bases). Looked up from germline, CDR1 is MNHEY and CDR2 is SMNVEV (reference sequence). The germline V and J ends were trimmed by 6 bases and 3 bases, with 18 bases remaining between them. This CDR3 spans 16 amino acids. The CDR3 is CASSKRRSGVYNEQFF. CDR3 coding DNA: TGTGCCAGCAGCAAAAGGCGGTCAGGGGTCTACAATGAGCAGTTCTTC.

This clonotype was observed at least ten times. This sequence joins TRBV12-3 or TRBV12-4 and TRBJ2-2; D might be TRBD1 (7 bases). The CDR3 spans 13 residues. Trimming pared 8 bases from V and 4 bases from J, leaving 11 bases between. CDR3 sequence (DNA): TGTGCCAGCGCAGGGGGAGGCACCGGGGAGCTGTTTTTT. Protein product: CASAGGGTGELFF.

This clonotype occurred a few times. The CDR3 reads CSVDPLLPSQTPNTEAFF. For the CDR3, the DNA is TGCAGCGTTGATCCACTTCTACCTTCCCAAACTCCGAACACTGAAGCTTTCTTT. The V gene is TRBV29-1, the J gene TRBJ1-1, with no clear D. In germline, CDR1 is SQVTM, CDR2 ANQGSEA. The CDR3 is 18 residues long. Trimming took 3 bases from V and 1 from J, leaving 24 bases between them.

The V and J genes are TRBV6-4 and TRBJ2-3, with 7 bases that match TRBD1. This CDR3 region has 21 residues. The germline gives CDR1 MRHNA, CDR2 SNTAGT. Trimming removed 2 bases from V and 2 bases from J; junction bases left unmatched: 22. This chain's CDR3 is CASSDPRQGQTSSGPTDTQYF. The CDR3 DNA follows: TGTGCCAGCAGTGACCCCCGGCAGGGACAGACCAGCTCTGGCCCCACAGATACGCAGTATTTT.

This chain links TRBV7-9 with TRBJ1-1; 11 nucleotides match TRBD1. The CDR3 is made up of 16 amino acids. With V trimmed by 5 bases and J by 0 bases, 5 bases remained unmatched. Germline V gene lookup returns CDR1 SEHNR and CDR2 FQNEAQ (reference sequence). The CDR3 bases are TGTGCCAGCAGCACTTGGGACAGGGGGTTGAACACTGAAGCTTTCTTT. As protein: CASSTWDRGLNTEAFF.

J is TRBJ2-7 and V is TRBV5-1; 11 nucleotides line up with TRBD2. This CDR3 spans 18 amino acids. After removal of 0 bases from V and 1 base from J, the junction contained 9 bases not matched to a gene. Per germline, CDR1 SGHRS and CDR2 YFSETQ. The CDR3 reads CASSLATKTSGRSYEQYF. In nucleotides, the CDR3 is TGCGCCAGCAGCTTGGCCACAAAAACTAGCGGGAGATCCTACGAGCAGTACTTC.

This clonotype was counted ten times or more. V is TRBV18 and J is TRBJ1-5; D is possibly TRBD1 (6 bases). The CDR3 runs to 14 residues. Trimming left V 8 bases short and J 1 base short, with 12 bases between. The germline V gene has CDR1 KGHSH and CDR2 LQKENI. This CDR3 reads CASSPQGSNQPQHF. The CDR3, as DNA: TGTGCCAGCAGCCCTCAGGGGAGCAATCAGCCCCAGCATTTT.

The V gene is TRBV28, the J gene TRBJ2-7, with 7 bases that match TRBD1. The CDR3 is 11 residues long. The V segment lost 7 bases and the J segment 7 bases; nucleotides outside the gene matches: 4. In germline, CDR1 is MDHEN, CDR2 SYDVKM. The CDR3, as DNA: TGTGCCAGCAAACAGGGGCGTGAGCAGTACGTC. Translated: CASKQGREQYV.

The gene calls are TRBV4-2 and TRBJ2-1, with D possibly being TRBD2 (6 bases). The CDR3 sequence is 15 residues long. CDR1 and CDR2 (germline): LGHNA, YNFKEQ. Trimming took 0 bases from V and 4 from J, leaving 10 bases between them. CDR3 bases: TGTGCCAGCAGCCAAGAGTCGGGGGTATACAATGAGCAGTTCTTC. Translation: CASSQESGVYNEQFF.